Included here is one TCR beta chain sequence, with context. Its specificity is not known. The study ran the assay at deep level. Assay: immunoSEQ multiplex PCR; the TCRdb copy retains only in-frame clones and omits some. Seen here are 950,000 to 1,200,000 clones, 70% to 80% observed once, and the top ten hold 0.7% to 0.95%. This sample is part of a study of shared clonotypes between healthy human individuals. Overall study: Donor ages ranged 18 to 49 years: a couple of women, a few men. Study observations and caveats: For naive CD4 cells, roughly 5% of clonotypes were shared across a few donors.

The CDR3 contains 16 residues. Germline V gives CDR1 SNHLY, CDR2 FYNNEI. The V gene lost 4 bases and the J gene lost 1 base, with 13 bases spanning the gap. This clonotype was obtained from a man younger than 35 in good health. Some clones in this sample may be carry-over from other donors' samples. The material sequenced was memory CD4+ T cells from PBMCs. Noted subset: CD45RA-negative fraction. This chain joins TRBV2 and TRBJ2-2; unclear D gene. CDR3 in DNA: TGTGCCAGCAGTGCTTTGGGTTACGGGAACACCGGGGAGCTGTTTTTT. Protein: CASSALGYGNTGELFF.